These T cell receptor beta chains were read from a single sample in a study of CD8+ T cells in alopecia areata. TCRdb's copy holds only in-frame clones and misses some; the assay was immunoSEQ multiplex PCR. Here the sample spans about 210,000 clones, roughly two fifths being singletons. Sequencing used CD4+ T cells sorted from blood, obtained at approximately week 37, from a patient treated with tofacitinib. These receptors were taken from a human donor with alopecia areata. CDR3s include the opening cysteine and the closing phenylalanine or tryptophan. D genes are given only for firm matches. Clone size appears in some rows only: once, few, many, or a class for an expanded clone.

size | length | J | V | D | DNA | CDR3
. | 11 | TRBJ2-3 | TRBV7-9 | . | TGTGCCAGCAGCAGTTTAGATACGCAGTATTTT | CASSSLDTQYF
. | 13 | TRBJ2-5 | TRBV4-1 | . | TGCGCCAGCAGCCTCCGGACTATGGAGACCCAGTACTTC | CASSLRTMETQYF
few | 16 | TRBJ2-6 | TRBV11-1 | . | TGTGCCAGCAGCTTAACGGTGAGCTCTGGGGCCAACGTCCTGACTTTC | CASSLTVSSGANVLTF
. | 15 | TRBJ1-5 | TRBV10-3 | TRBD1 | TGTGCCATCAGTGAGTCGCAGGGGGTAGGGCAGCCCCAGCATTTT | CAISESQGVGQPQHF
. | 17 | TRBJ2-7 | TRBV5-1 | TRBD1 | TGCGCCAGCAGCAGATCTCTTAGGGACAGGGGGCCCTACGAGCAGTACTTC | CASSRSLRDRGPYEQYF
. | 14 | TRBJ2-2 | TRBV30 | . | TGTGCCTGGAGTCCAGGTGAACCCACCGGGGAGCTGTTTTTT | CAWSPGEPTGELFF
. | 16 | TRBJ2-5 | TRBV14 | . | TGTGCCAGCAGCCCCCTCGGGAGTACGGGACGGCAGACCCAGTACTTC | CASSPLGSTGRQTQYF
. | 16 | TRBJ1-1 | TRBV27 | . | TGTGCCAGCAGTCCCCTCCCCTGGCGGATGAACACTGAAGCTTTCTTT | CASSPLPWRMNTEAFF
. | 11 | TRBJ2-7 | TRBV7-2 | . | TGTGCCAGCAGCTACAGACAGGCGCAGTACTTC | CASSYRQAQYF
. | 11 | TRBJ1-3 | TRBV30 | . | TGTGCCTGGAGTCCCGGGGGCACCATATATTTT | CAWSPGGTIYF
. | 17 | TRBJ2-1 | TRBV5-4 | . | TGTGCCAGCAGCTCGGCGGGGGCGGCGGGCCTGGTATCCGAGCAGTTCTTC | CASSSAGAAGLVSEQFF
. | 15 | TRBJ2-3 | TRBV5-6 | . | TGTGCCAGCAGCTTACCCGGGACTAGCACAGATACGCAGTATTTT | CASSLPGTSTDTQYF
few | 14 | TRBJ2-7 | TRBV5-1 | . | TGCGCCAGCAGCTTGGCCCCATCTACCTACGAGCAGTACTTC | CASSLAPSTYEQYF
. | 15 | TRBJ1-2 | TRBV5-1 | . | TGCGCCAGCAGCCCGGACAGAGCCGCTAACTATGGCTACACCTTC | CASSPDRAANYGYTF
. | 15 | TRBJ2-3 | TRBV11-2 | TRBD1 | TGTGCCAGCAGCCCGGGACAGTGGACCACAGATACGCAGTATTTT | CASSPGQWTTDTQYF
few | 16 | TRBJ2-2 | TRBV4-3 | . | TGCGCCAGCAGCCAAGATGCGGGACAGAACACCGGGGAGCTGTTTTTT | CASSQDAGQNTGELFF
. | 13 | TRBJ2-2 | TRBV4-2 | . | TGTGCCAGCAGCCAAGGTCACCAAGGGTTGCTGTTTTTT | CASSQGHQGLLFF
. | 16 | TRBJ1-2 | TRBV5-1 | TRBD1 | TGCGCCAGCAGCTTGGACCGACAGGGGGGGAACCCTGGCTACACCTTC | CASSLDRQGGNPGYTF
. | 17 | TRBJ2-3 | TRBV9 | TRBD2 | TGTGCCAGCAGCGTAGTAGGACTAGCGGGAGGGTCTGGTACGCAGTATTTT | CASSVVGLAGGSGTQYF
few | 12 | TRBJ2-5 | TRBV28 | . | TGTGCCAGCAGTTCCCAACAAGAGACCCAGTACTTC | CASSSQQETQYF
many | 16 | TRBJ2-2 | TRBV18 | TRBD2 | TGTGCCAGCTCACCAAGGACGGGAGGGCGTACCGGGGAGCTGTTTTTT | CASSPRTGGRTGELFF
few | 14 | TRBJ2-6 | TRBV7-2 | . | TGTGCCAGCAGCTTAGCAGTCACCCACAACGTCCTGACTTTC | CASSLAVTHNVLTF
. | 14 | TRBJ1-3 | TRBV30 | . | TGTGCCTGGAGTCTTGACGAGGCTGGAAACACCATATATTTT | CAWSLDEAGNTIYF
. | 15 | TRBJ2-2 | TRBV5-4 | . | TGTGCCAGCAGCGCAGGGAGTATGTACACCGGGGAGCTGTTTTTT | CASSAGSMYTGELFF
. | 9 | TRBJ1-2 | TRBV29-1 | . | TGCAGCCCCGAACGAGTTCCCACCTTC | CSPERVPTF
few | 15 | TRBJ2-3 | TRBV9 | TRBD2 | TGTGCCAGCAGCGTATCCGGGACTATCAGGGATACGCAGTATTTT | CASSVSGTIRDTQYF
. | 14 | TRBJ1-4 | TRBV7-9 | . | TGTGCCAGCAGCTCCTCAGGTTCGGATGAAAAACTGTTTTTT | CASSSSGSDEKLFF
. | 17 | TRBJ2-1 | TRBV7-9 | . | TGTGCCAGCAGCCCCCCTTGGCGCGACAACGCCCTCAATGAGCAGTTCTTC | CASSPPWRDNALNEQFF
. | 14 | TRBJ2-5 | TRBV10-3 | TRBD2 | TGTGCCAGCGCGGGAGATCCGTTGCGCGAGACCCAGTACTTC | CASAGDPLRETQYF
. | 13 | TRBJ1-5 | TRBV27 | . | TGTGCCAGCAGTTTGCGGGAAAATCAGCCCCAGCATTTT | CASSLRENQPQHF
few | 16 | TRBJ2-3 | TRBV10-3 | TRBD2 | TGTGCCATCAGTGAGCCGCCCATAGCGGGACCGGATACGCAGTATTTT | CAISEPPIAGPDTQYF
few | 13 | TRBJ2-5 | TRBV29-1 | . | TGCAGCGCAGTTGCCCCGGGTTTGAAGACCCAGTACTTC | CSAVAPGLKTQYF
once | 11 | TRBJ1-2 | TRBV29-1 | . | TGCAGCGTTTGGGAGGATGTTGGCTACACCTTC | CSVWEDVGYTF
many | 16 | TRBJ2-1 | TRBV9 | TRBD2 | TGTGCCAGCAGCGAACTAGCGGGCCAGAGCTCGGATGAGCAGTTCTTC | CASSELAGQSSDEQFF
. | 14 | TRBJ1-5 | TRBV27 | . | TGTGCCAGCAGTTTCGTCGGGGATAATCAGCCCCAGCATTTT | CASSFVGDNQPQHF
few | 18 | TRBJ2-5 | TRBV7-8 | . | TGTGCCAGCAGCTTAGCGGGGAGGCGCCTTGACAGGCAAGAGACCCAGTACTTC | CASSLAGRRLDRQETQYF
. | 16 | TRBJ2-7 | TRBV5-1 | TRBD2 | TGCGCCAGCACCTTTCTAGCGGGAGGGCACTCTTACGAGCAGTACTTC | CASTFLAGGHSYEQYF
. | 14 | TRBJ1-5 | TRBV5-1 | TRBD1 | TGCGCCAGCAGCGGTGACAGGGTTGGTCAGCCCCAGCATTTT | CASSGDRVGQPQHF
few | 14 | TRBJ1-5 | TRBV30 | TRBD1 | TGTGCCTGGAGTAAACAGGGGGAGAGTCAGCCCCAGCATTTT | CAWSKQGESQPQHF
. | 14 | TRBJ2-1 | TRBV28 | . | TGTGCCAGCAGCTGGGGACTCTTCTACAATGAGCAGTTCTTC | CASSWGLFYNEQFF
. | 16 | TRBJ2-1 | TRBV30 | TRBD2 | TGTGCCTGGAATTACTTGGGACTAGCTTTCGGCAATGAGCAGTTCTTC | CAWNYLGLAFGNEQFF
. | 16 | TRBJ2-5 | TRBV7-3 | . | TGTGCCAGCAGCTTTATACCCAACGGGGGCCAAGAGACCCAGTACTTC | CASSFIPNGGQETQYF
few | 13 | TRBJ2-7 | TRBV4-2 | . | TGTGCCAGCAGCCAAGAAGTGGCCTACGAGCAGTACTTC | CASSQEVAYEQYF
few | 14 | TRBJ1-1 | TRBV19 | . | TGTGCCAGTAGTATAGCCGCCCCGGACACTGAAGCTTTCTTT | CASSIAAPDTEAFF
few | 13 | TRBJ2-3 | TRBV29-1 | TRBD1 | TGCAGCGTTGGACAGGGGTCCACAGATACGCAGTATTTT | CSVGQGSTDTQYF
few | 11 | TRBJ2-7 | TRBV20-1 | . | TGCAGTGCTAGCTGGGGGGACGAGCAGTACTTC | CSASWGDEQYF
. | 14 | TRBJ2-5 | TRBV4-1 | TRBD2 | TGCGCCAGCAGCCAAGCGGCAAGCGGGAGGACCCAGTACTTC | CASSQAASGRTQYF
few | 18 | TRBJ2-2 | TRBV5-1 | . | TGCGCCAGCAGCTTGGAGGGTTCCGGGGGCCCCATCACCGGGGAGCTGTTTTTT | CASSLEGSGGPITGELFF
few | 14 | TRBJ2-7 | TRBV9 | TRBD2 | TGTGCCAGCGGACCGACTAGCCGGACCTACGAGCAGTACTTC | CASGPTSRTYEQYF